The 15 T cell receptor beta chains presented below share a single source sample, sequenced in a study of shared clonotypes between healthy human individuals. Repertoires were generated with immunoSEQ multiplex PCR, while TCRdb's copy carries only in-frame clones and drops some. In the table there are about 2.1 million clones, roughly 91% of which are singletons. Cells designated naive CD8 were CD45RO-negative and were positively selected for CCR7, with terminally differentiated effector memory CD45RA+ cells excluded. The sequenced material came from naive CD8+ T cells from PBMCs. These TCRs come from a man aged 18 to 29 in good health. Some clones in this sample may be carry-over from other donors' samples.

This chain uses TRBV7-8 with TRBJ1-2; TRBD1 matches 7 bases. V shed 5 bases and J 4 bases; nucleotides not matched to a gene: 10. Germline V gives CDR1 SGHVS, CDR2 FQNEAQ. The CDR3 sequence is 15 residues long. This chain's CDR3 is CASSVDRVVGYGYTF. The CDR3 region has the DNA TGTGCCAGCAGCGTAGACAGGGTGGTTGGCTATGGCTACACCTTC.

V and J are TRBV2 and TRBJ2-1, with TRBD2 matching 12 bases. Germline CDR1 is SNHLY and CDR2 is FYNNEI. The CDR3 has 16 residues. The ends lost 8 bases at V and 5 bases at J; junction bases unmatched: 10. CDR3 sequence reads: CASLQRRTSGDNEQFF. The CDR3, as DNA: TGTGCCAGCCTCCAAAGAAGGACTAGCGGGGACAATGAGCAGTTCTTC.

A note on this clone: Distinct nucleotide sequences in the sample also encode this CDR3. This chain uses TRBV27 with TRBJ1-5, with D possibly matching TRBD1 (6 bases). This CDR3 region has 14 residues. Germline V gene sequence: CDR1 MNHEY, CDR2 SMNVEV (reference sequence). Trimming cost V 3 bases and J 2 bases, with 8 bases left between them. This CDR3 is CASSFRQGNQPQHF. The CDR3 DNA sequence: TGTGCCAGCAGTTTTCGACAGGGCAATCAGCCCCAGCATTTT.

V gene TRBV19 combines with J gene TRBJ1-1; tentatively, D is TRBD1 (6 bases). V was clipped by 5 bases and J by 1 base, with 11 bases between them. This CDR3 spans 14 amino acids. CDR1 is LNHDA and CDR2 is SQIVND in the germline V gene (reference sequence). CDR3 sequence: CASSVDRQNTEAFF. The CDR3 region has the DNA TGTGCCAGTAGTGTCGACAGGCAGAACACTGAAGCTTTCTTT.

The rearrangement links TRBV15 to TRBJ2-3; perhaps TRBD2 as D (5 bases). This CDR3 contains 16 residues. Germline lookup yields CDR1 LNHNV and CDR2 YYDKDF (reference sequence). The V end lost 3 bases, the J end lost 0 bases, and 13 bases lay between the germline ends. The CDR3 DNA is TGTGCCACCAGCAGTTCAAGCGGAGGAAGCACAGATACGCAGTATTTT. It specifies CATSSSSGGSTDTQYF.

This chain uses TRBV27 with TRBJ1-2; D is possibly TRBD1 (6 bases). The CDR3 length is 14 residues. Trimming pared 3 bases from V and 6 bases from J, leaving 14 bases between. Germline V gives CDR1 MNHEY, CDR2 SMNVEV (reference sequence). CDR3 nucleotides: TGTGCCAGCAGTTTCACGGGGGGCCTGAATGGCTACACCTTC. It is translated as CASSFTGGLNGYTF.

The chain recombines TRBV9 with TRBJ2-3, with a tentative D call TRBD2 (5 bases). CDR1 SGDLS and CDR2 YYNGEE come from the germline V gene. The germline V and J ends were trimmed by 0 bases and 2 bases, with 10 bases remaining between them. The length of the CDR3 is 15 residues. DNA for the CDR3: TGTGCCAGCAGCGTAGGAGGGAGTATCACAGATACGCAGTATTTT. It yields the protein CASSVGGSITDTQYF.

This clone was seen just once. This rearrangement joins TRBV7-9 to TRBJ2-3, with 14 bases matching TRBD2. The CDR3 length is 17 residues. Germline CDR1 is SEHNR and CDR2 is FQNEAQ (reference sequence). The V gene end was trimmed by 5 bases and the J gene end by 7 bases; junction bases not matched to a gene: 11. This CDR3 reads CASSPSGTSGSYYTQYF. The CDR3 DNA reads as TGTGCCAGCAGCCCCTCAGGGACTAGCGGGAGTTACTATACGCAGTATTTT.

V usage is TRBV7-9 and J usage is TRBJ2-1; 11 bases are shared with TRBD2. CDR3 length: 16 residues. V shed 5 bases and J 2 bases; nucleotides not matched to a gene: 5. The germline V gene encodes CDR1 SEHNR and CDR2 FQNEAQ (reference sequence). The CDR3 DNA reads as TGTGCCAGCAGCCAACTAGCGGGAGCCCCCTACAATGAGCAGTTCTTC. The encoded protein is CASSQLAGAPYNEQFF.

The chain recombines TRBV7-9 with TRBJ1-2; the match to TRBD1 covers 8 bases. The CDR3 extends over 16 amino acids. The germline V gene has CDR1 SEHNR and CDR2 FQNEAQ (reference sequence). V shed 5 bases, J shed 0 bases, and the junction held 8 bases outside the gene matches. The CDR3 nucleotides read TGTGCCAGCAGCCCAGGGGGCGGCAGAACTAACTATGGCTACACCTTC. This encodes CASSPGGGRTNYGYTF.

This sequence joins TRBV5-4 and TRBJ2-5; 10 positions match TRBD1. V dropped 4 bases and J dropped 4; count of bases not matched to a gene: 7. This CDR3 region has 15 residues. Germline V gives CDR1 SGHNT, CDR2 YYREEE (reference sequence). CDR3 in amino acids: CASSARDRGRETQYF. The DNA for the CDR3 is TGTGCCAGCAGCGCCCGGGACAGGGGTAGAGAGACCCAGTACTTC.

This chain uses TRBV7-9 with TRBJ2-2; 9 positions match TRBD1. CDR3 length equals 16 residues. From germline, CDR1 is SEHNR and CDR2 FQNEAQ (reference sequence). Trimming took 5 bases from V and 6 from J; bases not matched to a gene: 10. CDR3 region: CASSPGSQGASGELFF. DNA of the CDR3: TGTGCCAGCAGCCCAGGGTCACAGGGGGCCTCCGGGGAGCTGTTTTTT.

The CDR3 DNA sequence: TGCGCCAGCAGCCAAACTACGGACAGGGCCTATGGCTACACCTTC. This encodes CASSQTTDRAYGYTF. The chain is built from TRBV4-1 and TRBJ1-2; 8 bases match TRBD1. V lost 2 bases to trimming and J lost 4 bases; unmatched junction nucleotides: 6. Germline values: CDR1 MGHRA, CDR2 YSYEKL. CDR3 size: 15 residues.

The chain is built from TRBV27 and TRBJ1-4; 7 nucleotides match TRBD1. V dropped 5 bases and J dropped 8; count of bases not matched to a gene: 5. Germline V lookup: CDR1 MNHEY, CDR2 SMNVEV (reference sequence). This CDR3 is 13 amino acids long. In nucleotides, the CDR3 is TGTGCCAGCAGTGGCAGGGGGGACGAAAAACTGTTTTTT. Protein product: CASSGRGDEKLFF.

The V gene is TRBV7-2, the J gene TRBJ1-3; D gene ambiguous. Germline assignment: CDR1 SGHTA and CDR2 FQGNSA. This CDR3 has 13 amino acids. V was pared by 8 bases and J by 0 bases, with 8 bases between. Here the CDR3 reads CASAGISGNTIYF. In nucleotides, the CDR3 is TGTGCCAGCGCGGGCATCTCTGGAAACACCATATATTTT.